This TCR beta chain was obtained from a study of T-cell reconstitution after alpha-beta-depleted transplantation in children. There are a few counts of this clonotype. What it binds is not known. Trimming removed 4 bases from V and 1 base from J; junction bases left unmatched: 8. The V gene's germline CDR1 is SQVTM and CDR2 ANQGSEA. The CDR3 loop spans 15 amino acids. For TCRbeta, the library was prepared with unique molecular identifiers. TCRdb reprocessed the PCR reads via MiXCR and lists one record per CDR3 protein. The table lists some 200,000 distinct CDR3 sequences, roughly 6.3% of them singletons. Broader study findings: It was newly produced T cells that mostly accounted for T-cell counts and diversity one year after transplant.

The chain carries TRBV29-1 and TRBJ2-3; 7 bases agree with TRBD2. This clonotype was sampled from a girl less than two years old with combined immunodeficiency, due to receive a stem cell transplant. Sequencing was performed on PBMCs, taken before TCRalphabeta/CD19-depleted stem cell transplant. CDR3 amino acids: CSVGGGAQGTDTQYF. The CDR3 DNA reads TGCAGCGTTGGGGGAGGGGCGCAGGGCACAGATACGCAGTATTTT.